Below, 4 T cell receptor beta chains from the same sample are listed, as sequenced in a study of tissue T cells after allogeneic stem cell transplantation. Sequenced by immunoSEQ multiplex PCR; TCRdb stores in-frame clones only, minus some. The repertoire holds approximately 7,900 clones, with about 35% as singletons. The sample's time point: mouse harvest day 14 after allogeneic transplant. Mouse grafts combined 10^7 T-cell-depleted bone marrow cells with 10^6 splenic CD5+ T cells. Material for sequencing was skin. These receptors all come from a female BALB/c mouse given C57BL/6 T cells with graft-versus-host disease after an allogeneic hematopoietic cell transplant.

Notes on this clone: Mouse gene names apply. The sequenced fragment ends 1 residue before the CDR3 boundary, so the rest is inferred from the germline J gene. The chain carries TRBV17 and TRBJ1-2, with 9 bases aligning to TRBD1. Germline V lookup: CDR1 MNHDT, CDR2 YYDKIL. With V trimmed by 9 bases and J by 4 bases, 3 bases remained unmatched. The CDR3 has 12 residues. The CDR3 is CASPTGGSDYTF. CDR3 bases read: TGTGCTAGTCCGACAGGGGGCTCCGACTACACC.

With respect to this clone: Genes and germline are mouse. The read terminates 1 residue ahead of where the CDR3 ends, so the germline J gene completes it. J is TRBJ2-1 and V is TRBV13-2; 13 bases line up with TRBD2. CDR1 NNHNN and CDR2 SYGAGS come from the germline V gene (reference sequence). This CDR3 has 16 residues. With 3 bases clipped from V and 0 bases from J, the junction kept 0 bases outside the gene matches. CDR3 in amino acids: CASGGDWGGNYAEQFF. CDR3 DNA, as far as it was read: TGTGCCAGCGGTGGGGACTGGGGGGGTAACTATGCTGAGCAGTTC.

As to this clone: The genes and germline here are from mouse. Incomplete CDR3 DNA: TGTGCCAGCAGTGGGGACAGGGGGAGGGAACAGTAC. This sequence encodes CASSGDRGREQY. The whole CDR3 reads CASSGDRGREQYF. This chain uses TRBV13-3 with TRBJ2-7, with 11 nucleotides matching TRBD1. The DNA ends 1 residue before the CDR3 does, and the rest of the CDR3 is filled in from the germline J gene. Trimming took 3 bases from V and 7 from J; bases not matched to a gene: 3. The CDR3 totals 13 residues. Germline assignment: CDR1 NNHDY and CDR2 SYVADS.

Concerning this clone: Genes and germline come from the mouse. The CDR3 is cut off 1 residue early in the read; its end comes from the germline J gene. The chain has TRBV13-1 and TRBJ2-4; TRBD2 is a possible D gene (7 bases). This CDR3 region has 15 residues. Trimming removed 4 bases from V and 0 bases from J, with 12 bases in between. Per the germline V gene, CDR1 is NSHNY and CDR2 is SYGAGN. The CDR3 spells CASSFGGLSQNTLYF. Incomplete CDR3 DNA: TGTGCCAGCAGTTTCGGGGGGCTTAGTCAAAACACCTTGTAC.